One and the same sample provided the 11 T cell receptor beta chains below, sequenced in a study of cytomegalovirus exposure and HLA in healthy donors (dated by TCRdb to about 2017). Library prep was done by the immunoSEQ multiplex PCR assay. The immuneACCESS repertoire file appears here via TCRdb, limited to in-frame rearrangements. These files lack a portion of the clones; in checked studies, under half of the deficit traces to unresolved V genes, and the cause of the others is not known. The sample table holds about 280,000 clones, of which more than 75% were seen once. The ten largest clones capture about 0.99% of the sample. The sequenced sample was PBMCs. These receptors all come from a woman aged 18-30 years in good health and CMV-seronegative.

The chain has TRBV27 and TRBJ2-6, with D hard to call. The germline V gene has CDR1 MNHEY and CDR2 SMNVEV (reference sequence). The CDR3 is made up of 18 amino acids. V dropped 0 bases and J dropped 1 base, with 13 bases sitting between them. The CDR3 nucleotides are TGTGCCAGCAGTTTATCTCGGCAGCGTCTTTCTGGGGCCAACGTCCTGACTTTC. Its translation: CASSLSRQRLSGANVLTF.

The CDR3 region is CASSFGREIYGYTF. CDR3 coding DNA: TGTGCCAGCAGTTTTGGCAGGGAAATCTATGGCTACACCTTC. The V and J genes are TRBV27 and TRBJ1-2; a possible D gene is TRBD1 (5 bases). This CDR3 spans 14 amino acids. The V gene lost 3 bases and the J gene lost 4 bases, with 12 bases spanning the gap. From germline, CDR1 is MNHEY and CDR2 SMNVEV (reference sequence).

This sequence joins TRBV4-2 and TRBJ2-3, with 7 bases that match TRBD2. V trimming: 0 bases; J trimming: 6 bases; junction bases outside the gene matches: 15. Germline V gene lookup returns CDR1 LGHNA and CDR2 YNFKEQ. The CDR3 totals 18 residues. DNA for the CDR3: TGTGCCAGCAGCCAAGATCTTGAGTTGGCGGGAGTGGGGGATACGCAGTATTTT. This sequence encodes CASSQDLELAGVGDTQYF.

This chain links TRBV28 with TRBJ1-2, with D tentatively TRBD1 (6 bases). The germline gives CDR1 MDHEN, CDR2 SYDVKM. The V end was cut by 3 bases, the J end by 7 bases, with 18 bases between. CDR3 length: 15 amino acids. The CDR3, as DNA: TGTGCCAGCAGTTTTATTGGGACAAAAGGTGGTGGCTACACCTTC. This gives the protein CASSFIGTKGGGYTF.

CDR3 amino acids: CASSSQPGLADEQYF. The CDR3 nucleotides are TGTGCCAGCAGCTCTCAACCGGGGTTAGCGGACGAGCAGTACTTC. V is TRBV11-2 and J is TRBJ2-7; D is possibly TRBD2 (6 bases). Germline loops: CDR1 SGHAT, CDR2 FQNNGV. This CDR3 is built from 15 residues. Trimming stripped 4 bases from V and 5 bases from J, with 18 bases between.

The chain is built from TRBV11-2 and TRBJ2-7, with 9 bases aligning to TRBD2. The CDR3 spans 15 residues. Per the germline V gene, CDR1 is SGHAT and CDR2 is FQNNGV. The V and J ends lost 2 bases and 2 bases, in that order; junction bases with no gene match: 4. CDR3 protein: CASSLFSGRAYEQYF. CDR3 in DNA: TGTGCCAGCAGCTTATTTAGCGGGAGAGCCTACGAGCAGTACTTC. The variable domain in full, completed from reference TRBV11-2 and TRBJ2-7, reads EAGVAQSPRYKIIEKRQSVAFWCNPISGHATLYWYQQILGQGPKLLIQFQNNGVVDDSQLPKDRFSAERLKGVDSTLKIQPAKLEDSAVYLCASSLFSGRAYEQYFGPGTRLTVT.

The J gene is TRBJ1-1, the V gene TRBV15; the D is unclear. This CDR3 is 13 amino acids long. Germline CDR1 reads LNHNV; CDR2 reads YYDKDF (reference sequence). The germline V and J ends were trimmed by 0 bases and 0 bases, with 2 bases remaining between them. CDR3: CATSRDMNTEAFF. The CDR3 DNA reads TGTGCCACCAGCAGAGATATGAACACTGAAGCTTTCTTT.

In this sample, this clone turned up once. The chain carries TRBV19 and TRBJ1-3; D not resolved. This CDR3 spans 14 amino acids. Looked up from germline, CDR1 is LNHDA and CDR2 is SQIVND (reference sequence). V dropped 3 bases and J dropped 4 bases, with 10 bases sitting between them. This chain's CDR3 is CASSIQSFGNTIYF. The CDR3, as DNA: TGTGCCAGTAGTATCCAGTCTTTCGGAAACACCATATATTTT.

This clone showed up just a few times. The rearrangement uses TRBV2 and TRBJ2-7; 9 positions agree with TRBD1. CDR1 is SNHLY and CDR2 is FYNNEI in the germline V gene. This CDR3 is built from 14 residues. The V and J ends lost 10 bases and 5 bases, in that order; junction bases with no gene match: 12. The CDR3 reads CANSPGTGYHEQYF. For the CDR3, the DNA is TGTGCCAATTCACCCGGGACAGGGTACCACGAGCAGTACTTC.

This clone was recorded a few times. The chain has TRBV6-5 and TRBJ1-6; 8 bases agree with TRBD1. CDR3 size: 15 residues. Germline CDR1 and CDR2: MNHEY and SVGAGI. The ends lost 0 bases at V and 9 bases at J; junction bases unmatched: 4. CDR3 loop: CASSYSTGERSPLHF. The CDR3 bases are TGTGCCAGCAGTTACTCGACAGGGGAGCGTTCACCCCTCCACTTT.

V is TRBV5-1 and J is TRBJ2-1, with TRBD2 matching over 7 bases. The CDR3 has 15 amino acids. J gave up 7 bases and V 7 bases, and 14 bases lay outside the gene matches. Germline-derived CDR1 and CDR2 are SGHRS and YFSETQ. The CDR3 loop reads CASRNTGTTVNEQFF. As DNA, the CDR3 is TGCGCCAGCCGGAATACCGGGACTACCGTGAATGAGCAGTTCTTC.